This T cell receptor beta chain is drawn from a study of cytomegalovirus exposure and HLA in healthy donors. Study-level findings and limits: CMV serostatus stood as the only immune exposure information on hand. As was reported, the classifier diagnosed cytomegalovirus status with high specificity and sensitivity. TCR beta chains associated with HLA were, in a later analysis, more clonally expanded than equally common others.

Vbeta (60) and Jbeta (13) primers were used in the PCR. The data were produced by immunoSEQ multiplex PCR, yet TCRdb's version contains in-frame clones alone and is incomplete. The sample carries approximately 140,000 clones, around 78% recorded once. To note about this clone: Its specificity is unknown.

The CDR3 consists of 15 residues. The ends were cut back, 8 bases at V and 5 bases at J, with 21 bases in the middle. The germline CDR1 and CDR2 sequences are PRHDT and FYEKMQ (reference sequence). The TCR comes from a woman aged 40 to 49 in good health and CMV-seronegative. Material: PBMCs. The V call is TRBV13, the J call TRBJ2-5, with D tentatively TRBD1 (6 bases). DNA of the CDR3: TGTGCCAGCTCCGGGACCCTAGGGGGAAGGGAGACCCAGTACTTC. It yields the protein CASSGTLGGRETQYF.